This T cell receptor (beta chain) is from a study of cytomegalovirus exposure and HLA in healthy donors. The study's findings and limits: The likely origin of a cluster of highly shared sequence variants was a sequencing artifact. Most CMV-associated TCR beta chains were later found to appear HLA-restricted.

Concerning this clone itself: Its antigen is not identified.

The CDR3 covers 14 residues. After removal of 1 base from V and 6 bases from J, the junction contained 4 bases not matched to a gene. CDR1 is SEHNR and CDR2 is FQNEAQ in the germline V gene (reference sequence). This PCR relied on a set of 60 Vbeta primers and 13 Jbeta primers. In the original workflow: Later work found 65 million to 90 million unique TCR beta chains, with roughly 11 million shared. Sequencing was performed with immunoSEQ multiplex PCR; in TCRdb, only in-frame clones are kept and a portion is missing. Clone size and V and J calls were adopted from that table, with D and trimming inferred from the DNA. Of roughly 98,000 clones listed, about three quarters are singletons.

The TCR sequence derives from a man between 35 and 55 years old in good health and CMV-seronegative. The sample comprised PBMCs. The chain carries TRBV7-9 and TRBJ1-2; 8 bases are a match to TRBD1. CDR3 residues: CASSLDGQGHGYTF. Here the CDR3 DNA reads TGTGCCAGCAGCTTAGACGGACAGGGTCATGGCTACACCTTC.